This entry lists 4 T cell receptor beta chains sequenced from one sample in a study of graft-versus-host responses after intestinal transplantation. Only in-frame clones appear in the TCRdb table, and some are missing; sequencing was by immunoSEQ multiplex PCR. The sample has over 100,000 clones; around 94% are singletons. The antigens these receptors bind are not known. Sequences were derived from unstimulated CD4+ T cells sorted from spleen or lymph node cells, sampled before transplant. These receptors all stem from a human donor who was the organ donor for an intestinal transplant.

V gene TRBV6-5 combines with J gene TRBJ1-2, with TRBD1 matching over 7 bases. The CDR3 covers 13 residues. Looked up from germline, CDR1 is MNHEY and CDR2 is SVGAGI. The ends lost 2 bases at V and 4 bases at J; junction bases unmatched: 1. The CDR3 DNA sequence: TGTGCCAGCAGTTACGAGGGGGCCTATGGCTACACCTTC. Its protein product is CASSYEGAYGYTF.

This chain uses TRBV12-5 with TRBJ2-1, with D maybe TRBD2 (5 bases). Germline V CDR1 and CDR2: LGHNT, FRNRAP. This CDR3 has 13 residues. Trimming shortened V by 6 bases and J by 10 bases, and 16 bases separated the two germline ends. CDR3 DNA: TGTGCTAGTGGCCGCTGGTCCGGGGAAGAGCAGTTCTTC. Protein product: CASGRWSGEEQFF. The whole variable domain, filled in from reference TRBV12-5 and TRBJ2-1, reads DARVTQTPRHKVTEMGQEVTMRCQPILGHNTVFWYRQTMMQGLELLAYFRNRAPLDDSGMPKDRFSAEMPDATLATLKIQPSEPRDSAVYFCASGRWSGEEQFFGPGTRLTVL.

The table lists this clone with a count of one. This rearrangement joins TRBV7-2 to TRBJ2-7, with 8 bases that match TRBD2. Germline V gives CDR1 SGHTA, CDR2 FQGNSA. The CDR3 has 15 amino acids. Trimming took 1 base from V and 3 from J; bases not matched to a gene: 5. This chain's CDR3 is CASSLEAGAIYEQYF. CDR3 nucleotides: TGTGCCAGCAGCTTAGAAGCGGGAGCGATCTACGAGCAGTACTTC.

This chain links TRBV27 with TRBJ2-3; TRBD2 might be the D (5 bases). This CDR3 contains 15 residues. V dropped 3 bases and J dropped 0 bases, with 10 bases sitting between them. The germline gives CDR1 MNHEY, CDR2 SMNVEV (reference sequence). The chain's CDR3 is CASSFRGISTDTQYF. CDR3 coding DNA: TGTGCCAGCAGTTTTCGAGGGATCAGCACAGATACGCAGTATTTT.